This TCR beta chain emerged from a study of T-cell reconstitution after alpha-beta-depleted transplantation in children. Broader study findings: Recipient T cells and thymic progenitors that survived were the source of the high TCRbeta diversity seen at day 60 in some patients. Most T-cell counts and diversity one year after the transplant came from T cells that were newly produced. Expanded graft clones, several hundred of them, were reportedly the source of alpha-beta T cells about two months after transplant.

This clonotype has just a few counts. Its antigen is undetermined. The V end was cut by 5 bases, the J end by 0 bases, with 11 bases between. The CDR3 extends over 14 amino acids. Unique molecular identifiers tagged the TCRbeta library. TCRdb re-derived calls from the PCR reads in MiXCR, one entry per CDR3 protein. Among some 600,000 distinct CDR3 sequences listed, over 10% were seen once. Sequenced here: PBMCs, mostly from graft donor cells, sampled 360 days after TCRalphabeta/CD19-depleted stem cell transplant. The sequence was obtained from a male patient younger than 18 who had a stem cell transplant for acute myeloid leukemia, so the T cells may come from the graft donor. This chain uses TRBV12-3 or TRBV12-4 with TRBJ2-7, with D perhaps TRBD2 (6 bases). The CDR3 region is CASSRRAFSYEQYF. The CDR3 DNA is TGTGCCAGCAGTCGGAGGGCTTTCTCCTACGAGCAGTACTTC.